This T cell receptor (beta chain) came from a study of blood T cell repertoires in COVID-19. The V end was cut by 6 bases, the J end by 0 bases, with 12 bases between. The CDR3 runs to 15 residues. Germline V gives CDR1 SNHLY, CDR2 FYNNEI. Repertoires were generated with immunoSEQ multiplex PCR, while TCRdb's copy carries only in-frame clones and drops some. The sample has 200,000 to 250,000 clones, approximately 82% seen once. The sample comprised peripheral blood. The clonotype comes from an elderly woman with acute or convalescent COVID-19. V usage is TRBV2 and J usage is TRBJ1-3; maybe TRBD1 (6 bases). CDR3 sequence (DNA): TGTGCCAGCAGCGGACAGCTTTTCTCTGGAAACACCATATATTTT. This translates into CASSGQLFSGNTIYF.